The rows below give T cell receptor beta chains drawn from one sample of a study of blood T cell repertoires in COVID-19. Here immunoSEQ multiplex PCR was the method, and the copy in TCRdb shows in-frame clones only, minus some. The table lists roughly 100,000 clones, roughly 79% of them singletons. The specimen was peripheral blood. The receptors derive from a woman at least 80 years old with acute or convalescent COVID-19. Each CDR3 is given with its conserved first and last residue. Fields, in order: J gene, D gene, clone size, V gene, CDR3 protein, CDR3 DNA. The D gene is left open where the match is weak. Only part of the rows carry a size: once, few, many, or a class if the clone is expanded.

TRBJ2-3 | TRBD2 | . | TRBV5-4 | CASNLRTSGSPDTQYF | TGTGCCAGCAACCTCCGGACTAGCGGGAGTCCAGATACGCAGTATTTT
TRBJ1-2 | . | . | TRBV4-2 | CASSQARRGGHLYGYTF | TGTGCCAGCAGCCAAGCCCGGCGGGGGGGCCACTTGTATGGCTACACCTTC
TRBJ2-1 | TRBD1 | . | TRBV14 | CASSQWDRQGGEQFF | TGTGCCAGCAGCCAGTGGGACAGGCAGGGGGGTGAGCAGTTCTTC
TRBJ1-1 | TRBD1 | . | TRBV4-3 | CASSQEGTGNTEAFF | TGCGCCAGCAGCCAAGAGGGGACAGGGAACACTGAAGCTTTCTTT
TRBJ2-7 | TRBD2 | . | TRBV5-1 | CASSSGLAGGYEQYF | TGCGCCAGCAGCTCCGGACTAGCGGGGGGTTACGAGCAGTACTTC
TRBJ1-5 | TRBD1 | . | TRBV5-5 | CASSLWDRGNQPQHF | TGTGCCAGCAGCTTGTGGGACAGGGGGAATCAGCCCCAGCATTTT
TRBJ2-7 | . | . | TRBV5-4 | CASSLSREVPYEQYF | TGTGCCAGCAGCTTGTCGAGGGAGGTGCCCTACGAGCAGTACTTC
TRBJ1-2 | . | . | TRBV18 | CASSPPYEGGRYGYTF | TGTGCCAGCTCGCCTCCATATGAGGGCGGAAGGTATGGCTACACCTTC
TRBJ2-3 | TRBD2 | . | TRBV6-2/TRBV6-3 | CASSPGLAGSTDTQYF | TGTGCCAGCAGCCCGGGACTAGCGGGCAGCACAGATACGCAGTATTTT
TRBJ1-2 | . | . | TRBV6-2/TRBV6-3 | CASSYGANYGYTF | TGTGCCAGCAGTTATGGAGCTAACTATGGCTACACCTTC
TRBJ2-7 | . | . | TRBV19 | CASSSPESGEQYF | TGTGCCAGTAGTAGCCCGGAGTCGGGCGAGCAGTACTTC
TRBJ2-7 | TRBD2 | . | TRBV7-2 | CASSLRLAGVVEQYF | TGTGCCAGCAGCTTACGACTAGCGGGAGTAGTTGAGCAGTACTTC
TRBJ2-3 | TRBD2 | . | TRBV6-2/TRBV6-3 | CASSYSRRGGDAQYF | TGTGCCAGCAGTTACTCGAGGCGGGGGGGCGACGCGCAGTATTTT
TRBJ1-2 | . | . | TRBV6-5 | CASRSRERNGYTF | TGTGCCAGCAGATCCCGGGAGCGTAATGGCTACACCTTC
TRBJ2-1 | . | . | TRBV4-3 | CASSQDPLSTGSYNEQFF | TGCGCCAGCAGCCAAGATCCCCTATCCACTGGCTCCTACAATGAGCAGTTCTTC
TRBJ2-7 | TRBD1 | . | TRBV6-7 | CASSSRTGETYEQYF | TGTGCCAGCAGTTCACGGACAGGGGAGACCTACGAGCAGTACTTC
TRBJ1-1 | . | . | TRBV5-1 | CASSDQQGLNTEAFF | TGCGCCAGCAGCGACCAACAGGGACTGAACACTGAAGCTTTCTTT
TRBJ2-7 | TRBD2 | . | TRBV19 | CASCSSGSMGYEQYF | TGTGCCAGTTGTTCTAGCGGGAGCATGGGCTACGAGCAGTACTTC
TRBJ2-5 | TRBD2 | few | TRBV10-3 | CAISDSRGDRETQYF | TGTGCCATCAGTGATAGTCGGGGGGATCGGGAGACCCAGTACTTC
TRBJ2-5 | TRBD1 | . | TRBV6-5 | CASRAGTGGETQYF | TGTGCCAGCAGGGCCGGGACAGGGGGCGAGACCCAGTACTTC
TRBJ1-5 | . | . | TRBV4-2 | CASSQDRGQPQHF | TGTGCCAGCAGCCAAGATCGGGGTCAGCCCCAGCATTTT
TRBJ2-7 | TRBD1 | . | TRBV28 | CASRSPGGAYEQYF | TGTGCCAGCAGATCACCAGGGGGAGCCTACGAGCAGTACTTC
TRBJ1-6 | . | . | TRBV3-1/TRBV3-2 | CASSLLGGVRNSPLHF | TGTGCCAGCAGCCTCTTGGGGGGGGTGCGGAATTCACCCCTCCACTTT
TRBJ1-2 | TRBD1 | . | TRBV7-2 | CASSLGDSRSYGYTF | TGTGCCAGCAGCTTGGGGGACAGCAGGAGTTATGGCTACACCTTC
TRBJ2-7 | . | . | TRBV7-2 | CASSSTPGEQYF | TGTGCCAGCAGCTCGACCCCAGGGGAGCAGTACTTC
TRBJ1-2 | TRBD1 | . | TRBV7-2 | CASSLVGTGSYGYTF | TGTGCCAGCAGCTTAGTAGGGACAGGGAGCTATGGCTACACCTTC
TRBJ1-4 | TRBD1 | . | TRBV5-1 | CASRETGGGGEKLFF | TGCGCCAGCAGAGAGACAGGGGGTGGAGGGGAAAAACTGTTTTTT
TRBJ1-2 | TRBD1 | . | TRBV6-5 | CASRGQARANYGYTF | TGTGCCAGCAGGGGACAGGCAAGAGCTAACTATGGCTACACCTTC
TRBJ2-7 | TRBD1 | . | TRBV2 | CASGGTGEREQYF | TGTGCCAGCGGGGGGACAGGGGAGAGAGAGCAGTACTTC
TRBJ1-6 | TRBD1 | many | TRBV5-5 | CASSLRDRGDSPLHF | TGTGCCAGCAGCTTGCGGGACAGGGGGGATTCACCCCTCCACTTT
TRBJ2-7 | TRBD2 | . | TRBV15 | CATSEGSRGEQYF | TGTGCCACCAGCGAAGGGTCGCGGGGGGAGCAGTACTTC
TRBJ1-3 | TRBD1 | few | TRBV11-2 | CASSTGGVGSGNTIYF | TGTGCCAGCAGTACAGGGGGCGTAGGGTCTGGAAACACCATATATTTT
TRBJ1-6 | TRBD1 | . | TRBV27 | CASSFGTNRGGNSPLHF | TGTGCCAGCAGTTTCGGGACCAACAGGGGAGGTAATTCACCCCTCCACTTT
TRBJ2-1 | . | . | TRBV19 | CASSPSRGTFRDNEQFF | TGTGCCAGTAGTCCCAGTCGCGGGACCTTCCGGGACAATGAGCAGTTCTTC
TRBJ2-7 | . | . | TRBV6-2/TRBV6-3 | CASSYQLGNLSYEQYF | TGTGCCAGCAGCTATCAACTCGGGAATCTCTCCTACGAGCAGTACTTC
TRBJ1-5 | . | . | TRBV28 | CASSFLWGGGSNQPQHF | TGTGCCAGCAGTTTCCTCTGGGGAGGGGGTAGCAATCAGCCCCAGCATTTT
TRBJ2-1 | TRBD2 | . | TRBV4-1 | CASRLAGGINEQFF | TGCGCCAGCAGACTAGCGGGAGGGATAAATGAGCAGTTCTTC
TRBJ1-1 | . | . | TRBV6-5 | CASRPGQLNTEAFF | TGTGCCAGTAGACCCGGACAGCTGAACACTGAAGCTTTCTTT
TRBJ2-7 | . | medium-sized | TRBV2 | CASNGGSGYEQYF | TGTGCCAGCAACGGCGGCAGTGGCTACGAGCAGTACTTC
TRBJ1-3 | . | few | TRBV11-2 | CASSGPRGNTIYF | TGTGCCAGCAGCGGGCCCCGGGGAAACACCATATATTTT
TRBJ2-2 | TRBD2 | . | TRBV29-1 | CSVLSLGLADGGELFF | TGCAGCGTTTTGAGTCTGGGTCTAGCGGATGGGGGGGAGCTGTTTTTT
TRBJ1-1 | . | . | TRBV7-2 | CASSLQGGTEAFF | TGTGCCAGCAGCTTACAGGGCGGCACTGAAGCTTTCTTT
TRBJ1-1 | TRBD1 | . | TRBV19 | CASSRGGPEAFF | TGTGCCAGTAGTAGAGGGGGCCCTGAAGCTTTCTTT
TRBJ1-3 | . | . | TRBV18 | CASAIGQTGNTIYF | TGTGCCAGCGCAATTGGACAGACTGGAAACACCATATATTTT
TRBJ2-1 | TRBD2 | . | TRBV9 | CASSVESLAGGPRGEQFF | TGTGCCAGCAGCGTAGAATCACTAGCGGGAGGGCCGAGGGGTGAGCAGTTCTTC
TRBJ1-2 | . | . | TRBV4-3 | CASSQDLLGSYGYTF | TGCGCCAGCAGCCAAGATTTACTGGGGAGCTATGGCTACACCTTC
TRBJ2-2 | TRBD1 | . | TRBV6-6 | CASNGGTGGTGELFF | TGTGCCAGCAATGGCGGGACAGGGGGCACCGGGGAGCTGTTTTTT
TRBJ1-2 | . | . | TRBV4-2 | CASSDSHPGYTF | TGTGCCAGCAGTGACAGCCACCCAGGCTACACCTTC
TRBJ2-1 | TRBD1 | . | TRBV15 | CATTSPGQGRHEQFF | TGTGCCACCACCTCACCGGGACAGGGTAGGCATGAGCAGTTCTTC
TRBJ2-3 | TRBD2 | once | TRBV9 | CASSVGGLLSDTQYF | TGTGCCAGCAGCGTAGGGGGACTACTTTCAGATACGCAGTATTTT
TRBJ2-5 | . | . | TRBV24-1 | CATSRRDGQETQYF | TGTGCCACCAGCCGGCGGGACGGACAAGAGACCCAGTACTTC
TRBJ1-5 | . | . | TRBV3-1/TRBV3-2 | CASSQAARGQPQHF | TGTGCCAGCAGCCAAGCTGCCAGGGGACAGCCCCAGCATTTT
TRBJ1-6 | TRBD1 | once | TRBV6-6 | CASSSQGAPYNSPLHF | TGTGCCAGCAGTTCCCAGGGGGCGCCGTATAATTCACCCCTCCACTTT
TRBJ2-3 | TRBD2 | . | TRBV10-3 | CAGGGSSTDTQYF | TGTGCCGGCGGGGGGTCTAGCACAGATACGCAGTATTTT